This T cell receptor beta chain was sequenced during a study of blood T cell repertoires in COVID-19. Overall study context: COVID-19 samples, acute and convalescent, were from the United States, Italy and Spain.

Germline CDR1 is SGHDT and CDR2 is YYEEEE. Trimming pared 5 bases from V and 7 bases from J, leaving 15 bases between. The CDR3 extends over 14 amino acids. Here immunoSEQ multiplex PCR was the method, and the copy in TCRdb shows in-frame clones only, minus some. The sample yields under 450,000 clones, about nine tenths seen once. In the 2 weeks before study entry, exposed participants met a COVID-19 case, which was PCR-confirmed or clinician-diagnosed. The clonotype comes from a woman aged 35 to 49 who had been exposed to COVID-19. The gene calls are TRBV5-6 and TRBJ1-4; D is unresolved. The sample was PBMCs or T cells enriched from blood (not recorded which). The chain's CDR3 is CASRRSRRIEKLFF. The CDR3 DNA follows: TGTGCCAGCAGGCGGAGTAGGAGAATTGAAAAACTGTTTTTT.